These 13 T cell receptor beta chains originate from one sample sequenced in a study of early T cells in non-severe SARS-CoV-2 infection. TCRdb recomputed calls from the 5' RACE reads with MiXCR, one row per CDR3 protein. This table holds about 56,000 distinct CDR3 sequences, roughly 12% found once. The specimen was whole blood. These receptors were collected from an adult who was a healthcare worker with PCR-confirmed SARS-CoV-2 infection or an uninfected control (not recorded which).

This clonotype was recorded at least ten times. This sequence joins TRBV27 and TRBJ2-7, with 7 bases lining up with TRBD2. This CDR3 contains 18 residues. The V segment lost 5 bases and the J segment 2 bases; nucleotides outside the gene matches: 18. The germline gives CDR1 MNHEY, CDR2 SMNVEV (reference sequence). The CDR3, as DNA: TGTGCCAGCAGTCCCCCTCTCCTTGTAGCGGGTCCCCCCTACGAGCAGTACTTC. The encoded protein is CASSPPLLVAGPPYEQYF.

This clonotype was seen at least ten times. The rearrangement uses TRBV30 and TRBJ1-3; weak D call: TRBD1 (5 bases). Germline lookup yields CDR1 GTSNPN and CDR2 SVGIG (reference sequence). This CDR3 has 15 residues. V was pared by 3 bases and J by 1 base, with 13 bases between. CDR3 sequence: CAWRLRRGSGNTIYF. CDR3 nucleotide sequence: TGTGCCTGGAGGTTACGGAGGGGTTCTGGAAACACCATATATTTT.

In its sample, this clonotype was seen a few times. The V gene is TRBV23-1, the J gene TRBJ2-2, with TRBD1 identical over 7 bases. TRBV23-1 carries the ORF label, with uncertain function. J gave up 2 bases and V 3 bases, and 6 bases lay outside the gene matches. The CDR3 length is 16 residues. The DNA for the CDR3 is TGCGCCAGCAGTCATCTGACAGGGCCTAACACCGGGGAGCTGTTTTTT. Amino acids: CASSHLTGPNTGELFF.

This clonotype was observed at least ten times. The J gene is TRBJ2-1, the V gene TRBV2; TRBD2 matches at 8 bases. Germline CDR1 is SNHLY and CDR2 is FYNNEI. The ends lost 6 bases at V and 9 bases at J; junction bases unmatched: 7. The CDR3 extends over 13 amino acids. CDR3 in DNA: TGTGCCAGCAGCCCTCAGACTAGCGCTGAGCAGTTCTTC. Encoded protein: CASSPQTSAEQFF.

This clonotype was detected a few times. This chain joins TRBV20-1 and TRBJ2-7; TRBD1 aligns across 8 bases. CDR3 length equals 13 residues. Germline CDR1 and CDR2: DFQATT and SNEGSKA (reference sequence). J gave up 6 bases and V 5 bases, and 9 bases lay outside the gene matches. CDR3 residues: CSAADRALLEQYF. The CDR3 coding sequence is TGCAGTGCTGCGGACAGGGCACTCCTCGAGCAGTACTTC.

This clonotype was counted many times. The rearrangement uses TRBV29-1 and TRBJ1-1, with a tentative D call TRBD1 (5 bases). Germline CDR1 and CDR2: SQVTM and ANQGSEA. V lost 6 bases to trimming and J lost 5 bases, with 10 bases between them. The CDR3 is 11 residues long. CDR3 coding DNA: TGCAGCGTGTCGGGGCGGACTGAAGCTTTCTTT. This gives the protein CSVSGRTEAFF.

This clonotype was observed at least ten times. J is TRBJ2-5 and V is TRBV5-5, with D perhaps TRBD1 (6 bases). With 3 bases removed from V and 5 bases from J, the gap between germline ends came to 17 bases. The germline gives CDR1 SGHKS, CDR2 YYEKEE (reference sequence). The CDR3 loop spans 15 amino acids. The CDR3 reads CASSSNTGSRETQYF. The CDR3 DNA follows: TGTGCCAGCAGCTCTAATACAGGGTCCCGGGAGACCCAGTACTTC.

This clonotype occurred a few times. The CDR3: CASSDGQSRNEQYF. The CDR3 DNA sequence: TGTGCCAGCAGCGACGGACAGTCCAGGAACGAGCAGTACTTC. The chain combines TRBV9 with TRBJ2-7; D is possibly TRBD1 (6 bases). The CDR3 is made up of 14 amino acids. CDR1 is SGDLS and CDR2 is YYNGEE in the germline V gene. V lost 3 bases and J 5 bases, leaving 15 bases between the germline ends.

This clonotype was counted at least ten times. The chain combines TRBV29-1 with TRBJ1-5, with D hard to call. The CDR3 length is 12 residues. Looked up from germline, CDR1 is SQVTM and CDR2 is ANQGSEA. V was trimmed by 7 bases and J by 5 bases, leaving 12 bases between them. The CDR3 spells CSAGFKDQPQHF. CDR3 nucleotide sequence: TGCAGCGCTGGGTTTAAGGATCAGCCCCAGCATTTT.

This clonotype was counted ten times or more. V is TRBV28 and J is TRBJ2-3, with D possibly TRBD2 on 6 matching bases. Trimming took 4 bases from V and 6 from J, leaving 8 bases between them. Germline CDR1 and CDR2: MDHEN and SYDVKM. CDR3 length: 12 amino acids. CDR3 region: CASSSAGDTQYF. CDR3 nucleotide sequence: TGTGCCAGCAGTTCGGCGGGGGATACGCAGTATTTT.

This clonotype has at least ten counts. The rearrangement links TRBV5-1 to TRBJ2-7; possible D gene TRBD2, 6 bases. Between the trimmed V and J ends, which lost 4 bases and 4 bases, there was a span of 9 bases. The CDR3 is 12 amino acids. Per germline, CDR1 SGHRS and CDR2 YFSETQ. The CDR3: CASSTGLYEQYF. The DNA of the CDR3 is TGCGCCAGCAGCACGGGACTTTACGAGCAGTACTTC.

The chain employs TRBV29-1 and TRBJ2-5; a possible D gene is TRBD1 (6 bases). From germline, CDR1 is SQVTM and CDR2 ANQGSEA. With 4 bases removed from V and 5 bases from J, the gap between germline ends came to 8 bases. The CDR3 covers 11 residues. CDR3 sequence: CSVGGRETQYF. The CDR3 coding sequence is TGCAGCGTTGGGGGGCGGGAGACCCAGTACTTC. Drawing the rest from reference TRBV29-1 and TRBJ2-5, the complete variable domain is SAVISQKPSRDICQRGTSLTIQCQVDSQVTMMFWYRQQPGQSLTLIATANQGSEATYESGFVIDKFPISRPNLTFSTLTVSNMSPEDSSIYLCSVGGRETQYFGPGTRLLVL.

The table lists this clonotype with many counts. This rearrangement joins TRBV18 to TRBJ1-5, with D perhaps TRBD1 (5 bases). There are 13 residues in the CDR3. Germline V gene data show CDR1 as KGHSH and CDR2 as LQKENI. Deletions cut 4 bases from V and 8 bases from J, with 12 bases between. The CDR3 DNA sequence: TGTGCCAGCTCACGGGACCCCAAAGAGCCCCAGCATTTT. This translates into CASSRDPKEPQHF.